Listed below are T cell receptor beta chains from one sample, sequenced in a study of TIL therapy for anti-PD-1-resistant metastatic lung cancer. Clones were read by immunoSEQ multiplex PCR, and TCRdb kept only the in-frame ones, dropping some. Among some 60,000 clones listed, 73% were seen once. Sequenced material: blood, taken at baseline. The receptors originated from a person between 25 and 79 years old with non-small cell lung cancer. CDR3s include the opening cysteine and the closing phenylalanine or tryptophan. A D gene is named only where the DNA matches it firmly. Clone size appears in some rows only: once, few, many, or a class for an expanded clone.

d_call | clone_size | j_call | v_call | cdr3_aa | cdr3_nt
. | . | TRBJ1-6 | TRBV9 | CASSVASGGAGNSPLHF | TGTGCCAGCAGCGTAGCTTCGGGGGGCGCGGGTAATTCACCCCTCCACTTT
. | . | TRBJ1-2 | TRBV7-9 | CASTPDNEYGYTF | TGTGCCAGCACCCCCGACAACGAGTATGGCTACACCTTC
. | . | TRBJ1-5 | TRBV19 | CASRAGQSNQPQHF | TGTGCCAGTCGGGCAGGGCAAAGCAATCAGCCCCAGCATTTT
TRBD1 | once | TRBJ2-5 | TRBV11-2 | CASSPGTGGWETQYF | TGTGCCAGCAGCCCAGGGACAGGGGGCTGGGAGACCCAGTACTTC
. | . | TRBJ2-2 | TRBV4-2 | CASSQELDGTGELFF | TGTGCCAGCAGCCAAGAATTGGACGGGACCGGGGAGCTGTTTTTT
. | . | TRBJ2-1 | TRBV7-2 | CASSNQLLQRSRNEQFF | TGTGCCAGCAGCAACCAACTCCTTCAGAGATCTCGGAATGAGCAGTTCTTC
. | . | TRBJ1-4 | TRBV28 | CASSSRTYEKLFF | TGTGCCAGCAGTTCCCGGACATATGAAAAACTGTTTTTT
TRBD1 | . | TRBJ2-1 | TRBV18 | CASSPSGQGAGDEQFF | TGTGCCAGCTCACCATCGGGACAGGGGGCCGGGGATGAGCAGTTCTTC
. | . | TRBJ2-7 | TRBV14 | CASSQVVGRTYEQYF | TGTGCCAGCAGCCAAGTTGTAGGGAGAACCTACGAGCAGTACTTC
. | . | TRBJ2-4 | TRBV2 | CASSDWATGIQYF | TGTGCCAGCAGTGATTGGGCGACTGGCATTCAGTACTTC
. | few | TRBJ1-1 | TRBV6-5 | CASSYSQQTEAFF | TGTGCCAGCAGTTACTCCCAACAGACTGAAGCTTTCTTT
. | . | TRBJ1-4 | TRBV6-1 | CASSEFRAVGEKLFF | TGTGCCAGCAGTGAATTTCGCGCCGTTGGGGAAAAACTGTTTTTT
. | . | TRBJ1-1 | TRBV6-6 | CASSYGGQNTEAFF | TGTGCCAGCAGTTACGGGGGACAGAACACTGAAGCTTTCTTT
. | . | TRBJ2-6 | TRBV27 | CASGGAALGANVLTF | TGTGCCAGTGGGGGGGCCGCTCTTGGGGCCAACGTCCTGACTTTC
. | few | TRBJ2-3 | TRBV6-1 | CASTHSTLRGDTQYF | TGTGCCAGCACTCACTCAACCCTCCGGGGAGATACGCAGTATTTT
TRBD1 | once | TRBJ2-1 | TRBV7-8 | CASSLESGQGPTEQFF | TGTGCCAGCAGCTTAGAATCAGGACAGGGCCCCACTGAGCAGTTCTTC
. | . | TRBJ2-7 | TRBV4-2 | CASSQGPTTTYEQYF | TGTGCCAGCAGCCAAGGGCCTACCACAACCTACGAGCAGTACTTC
. | . | TRBJ1-1 | TRBV2 | CASSVVENTEAFF | TGTGCCAGCAGTGTAGTAGAGAACACTGAAGCTTTCTTT
. | . | TRBJ1-1 | TRBV6-1 | CASSVKGRDTEAFF | TGTGCCAGCAGTGTGAAAGGTCGTGACACTGAAGCTTTCTTT
TRBD2 | . | TRBJ2-1 | TRBV28 | CASRGGRWFYNEQFF | TGTGCCAGCAGGGGCGGGAGGTGGTTCTACAATGAGCAGTTCTTC
. | once | TRBJ2-3 | TRBV7-3 | CASSSVGAGVDTQYF | TGTGCCAGCAGCTCAGTGGGGGCAGGGGTAGATACGCAGTATTTT
. | . | TRBJ1-1 | TRBV2 | CASTALGRGTEAFF | TGTGCCAGCACCGCTTTGGGGCGGGGGACTGAAGCTTTCTTT
TRBD1 | . | TRBJ2-1 | TRBV5-1 | CASSLVRGPLNEQFF | TGCGCCAGCAGCTTGGTAAGGGGGCCCCTCAATGAGCAGTTCTTC
TRBD2 | . | TRBJ2-2 | TRBV9 | CASSEQPSGLANTGELFF | TGTGCCAGCAGCGAACAACCTAGCGGACTAGCGAACACCGGGGAGCTGTTTTTT
. | few | TRBJ1-6 | TRBV5-4 | CASSRGGDNSYNSPLHF | TGTGCCAGCAGCCGAGGGGGTGACAACTCCTATAATTCACCCCTCCACTTT
. | . | TRBJ1-2 | TRBV27 | CASSLSTVHAYGYTF | TGTGCCAGCAGTTTATCCACAGTGCACGCCTATGGCTACACCTTC
. | . | TRBJ2-1 | TRBV7-8 | CASSLARVGAHANEQFF | TGTGCCAGCAGCTTAGCGCGGGTGGGGGCGCACGCCAATGAGCAGTTCTTC
. | . | TRBJ2-1 | TRBV4-3 | CASSHEKVVGEQFF | TGCGCCAGCAGCCATGAGAAAGTAGTGGGTGAGCAGTTCTTC
TRBD1 | . | TRBJ1-1 | TRBV29-1 | CSAYRGGEAFF | TGCAGCGCATACAGGGGGGGTGAAGCTTTCTTT
. | . | TRBJ2-7 | TRBV7-8 | CASSSLVAGDYEQYF | TGTGCCAGCAGCAGTCTGGTGGCAGGGGACTACGAGCAGTACTTC
TRBD1 | few | TRBJ1-1 | TRBV7-4 | CASSPPGTGKQGGMNTEAFF | TGTGCCAGCAGCCCCCCCGGGACAGGGAAACAAGGGGGGATGAACACTGAAGCTTTCTTT
. | few | TRBJ2-7 | TRBV10-2 | CASSEAFLSSYEQYF | TGCGCCAGCAGTGAGGCTTTCCTTAGCTCCTACGAGCAGTACTTC
TRBD1 | . | TRBJ1-2 | TRBV7-9 | CASSWTGDYGYTF | TGTGCCAGCAGCTGGACAGGGGACTATGGCTACACCTTC
. | few | TRBJ1-5 | TRBV10-1 | CASTLDTLFNQPQHF | TGCGCCAGCACCTTAGACACACTCTTCAATCAGCCCCAGCATTTT
. | . | TRBJ2-1 | TRBV2 | CASSGLLDEQFF | TGTGCCAGCAGCGGCCTCTTGGACGAGCAGTTCTTC
. | few | TRBJ1-1 | TRBV18 | CASSPLQVPDTEAFF | TGTGCCAGCTCACCACTACAGGTGCCTGACACTGAAGCTTTCTTT
. | . | TRBJ1-2 | TRBV28 | CASNPIGQGWAGYTF | TGTGCCAGCAACCCAATAGGGCAGGGGTGGGCTGGCTACACCTTC
. | . | TRBJ1-4 | TRBV19 | CASNVLGTATTNEKLFF | TGTGCCAGTAATGTCCTCGGAACGGCAACGACTAATGAAAAACTGTTTTTT
TRBD1 | . | TRBJ1-1 | TRBV15 | CATSRPPGQGITEAFF | TGTGCCACCAGCAGACCTCCCGGACAGGGGATCACTGAAGCTTTCTTT
. | few | TRBJ2-7 | TRBV6-1 | CASSEAVRNSYEQYF | TGTGCCAGCAGTGAAGCTGTCCGGAACTCCTACGAGCAGTACTTC
TRBD1 | . | TRBJ1-1 | TRBV7-3 | CASRSTGGASNTEAFF | TGTGCCAGCAGATCGACAGGGGGCGCGTCTAACACTGAAGCTTTCTTT
. | . | TRBJ1-4 | TRBV20-1 | CSASSGQKLFF | TGCAGTGCTAGTTCCGGGCAGAAACTGTTTTTT
. | . | TRBJ2-7 | TRBV5-1 | CASSWGAGAYEQYF | TGCGCCAGCAGCTGGGGGGCGGGCGCCTACGAGCAGTACTTC
. | . | TRBJ1-2 | TRBV4-1 | CASSHSNPRQFYGYTF | TGCGCCAGCAGCCACTCGAACCCCCGACAGTTCTATGGCTACACCTTC
. | . | TRBJ2-7 | TRBV19 | CASSMGRAYEQYF | TGTGCCAGTAGTATGGGCAGGGCCTACGAGCAGTACTTC
. | . | TRBJ2-7 | TRBV15 | CATSRDRASYEQYF | TGTGCCACCAGCAGAGACAGGGCCTCCTACGAGCAGTACTTC
. | few | TRBJ1-2 | TRBV7-2 | CASSLGRQLLGYTF | TGTGCCAGCAGCCTGGGACGTCAGCTTCTTGGCTACACCTTC
. | few | TRBJ1-5 | TRBV6-5 | CASSYRGNQPQHF | TGTGCCAGCAGTTATAGGGGAAATCAGCCCCAGCATTTT
. | few | TRBJ1-3 | TRBV19 | CASRQVSGNTIYF | TGTGCCAGTCGACAGGTCTCTGGAAACACCATATATTTT
. | once | TRBJ1-5 | TRBV7-2 | CASSLVWGENQPQHF | TGTGCCAGCAGCTTAGTCTGGGGAGAGAATCAGCCCCAGCATTTT
. | . | TRBJ2-7 | TRBV11-2 | CASSPREEQYF | TGTGCCAGCAGCCCCAGAGAGGAGCAGTACTTC
TRBD2 | . | TRBJ2-2 | TRBV7-2 | CASSQRLAGKSDTGELFF | TGTGCCAGCAGCCAGCGACTAGCGGGAAAAAGTGACACCGGGGAGCTGTTTTTT
. | . | TRBJ2-1 | TRBV5-8 | CASSLWGNEQFF | TGTGCCAGCAGCTTATGGGGCAATGAGCAGTTCTTC
. | . | TRBJ1-5 | TRBV6-1 | CASTLYSNQPQHF | TGTGCCAGCACCCTCTATAGCAATCAGCCCCAGCATTTT
. | . | TRBJ1-1 | TRBV25-1 | CASKVGGGAFF | TGTGCCAGCAAAGTCGGAGGGGGAGCTTTCTTT
. | . | TRBJ2-5 | TRBV4-3 | CASSQGGFRRNQETQYF | TGCGCCAGCAGCCAAGGGGGGTTCCGCAGAAACCAAGAGACCCAGTACTTC
TRBD1 | few | TRBJ2-7 | TRBV7-7 | CASSLRDRESEQYF | TGTGCCAGCAGCTTACGGGACAGGGAGTCCGAGCAGTACTTC
. | . | TRBJ1-1 | TRBV6-5 | CASSYDRGGFDTEAFF | TGTGCCAGCAGTTACGATAGAGGAGGGTTTGACACTGAAGCTTTCTTT
. | . | TRBJ1-4 | TRBV7-2 | CASSLVGGSTNEKLFF | TGTGCCAGCAGCTTAGTTGGAGGCTCAACTAATGAAAAACTGTTTTTT
. | . | TRBJ2-7 | TRBV7-9 | CASSPSQGNYEQYF | TGTGCCAGCAGCCCATCACAGGGAAACTACGAGCAGTACTTC